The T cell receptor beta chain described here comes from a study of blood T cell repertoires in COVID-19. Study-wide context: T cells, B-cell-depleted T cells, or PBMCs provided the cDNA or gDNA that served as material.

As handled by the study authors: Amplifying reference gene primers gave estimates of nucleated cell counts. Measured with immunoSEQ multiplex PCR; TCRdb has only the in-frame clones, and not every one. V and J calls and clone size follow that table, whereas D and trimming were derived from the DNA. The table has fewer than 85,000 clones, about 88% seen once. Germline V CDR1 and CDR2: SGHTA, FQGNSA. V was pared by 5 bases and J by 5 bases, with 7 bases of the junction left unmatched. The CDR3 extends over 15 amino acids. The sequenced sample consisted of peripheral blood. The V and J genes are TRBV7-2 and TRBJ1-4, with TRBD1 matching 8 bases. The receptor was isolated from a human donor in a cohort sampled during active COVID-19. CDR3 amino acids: CASSLLQGANEKLFF. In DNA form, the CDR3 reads TGTGCCAGCAGCCTCCTTCAGGGGGCGAATGAAAAACTGTTTTTT.